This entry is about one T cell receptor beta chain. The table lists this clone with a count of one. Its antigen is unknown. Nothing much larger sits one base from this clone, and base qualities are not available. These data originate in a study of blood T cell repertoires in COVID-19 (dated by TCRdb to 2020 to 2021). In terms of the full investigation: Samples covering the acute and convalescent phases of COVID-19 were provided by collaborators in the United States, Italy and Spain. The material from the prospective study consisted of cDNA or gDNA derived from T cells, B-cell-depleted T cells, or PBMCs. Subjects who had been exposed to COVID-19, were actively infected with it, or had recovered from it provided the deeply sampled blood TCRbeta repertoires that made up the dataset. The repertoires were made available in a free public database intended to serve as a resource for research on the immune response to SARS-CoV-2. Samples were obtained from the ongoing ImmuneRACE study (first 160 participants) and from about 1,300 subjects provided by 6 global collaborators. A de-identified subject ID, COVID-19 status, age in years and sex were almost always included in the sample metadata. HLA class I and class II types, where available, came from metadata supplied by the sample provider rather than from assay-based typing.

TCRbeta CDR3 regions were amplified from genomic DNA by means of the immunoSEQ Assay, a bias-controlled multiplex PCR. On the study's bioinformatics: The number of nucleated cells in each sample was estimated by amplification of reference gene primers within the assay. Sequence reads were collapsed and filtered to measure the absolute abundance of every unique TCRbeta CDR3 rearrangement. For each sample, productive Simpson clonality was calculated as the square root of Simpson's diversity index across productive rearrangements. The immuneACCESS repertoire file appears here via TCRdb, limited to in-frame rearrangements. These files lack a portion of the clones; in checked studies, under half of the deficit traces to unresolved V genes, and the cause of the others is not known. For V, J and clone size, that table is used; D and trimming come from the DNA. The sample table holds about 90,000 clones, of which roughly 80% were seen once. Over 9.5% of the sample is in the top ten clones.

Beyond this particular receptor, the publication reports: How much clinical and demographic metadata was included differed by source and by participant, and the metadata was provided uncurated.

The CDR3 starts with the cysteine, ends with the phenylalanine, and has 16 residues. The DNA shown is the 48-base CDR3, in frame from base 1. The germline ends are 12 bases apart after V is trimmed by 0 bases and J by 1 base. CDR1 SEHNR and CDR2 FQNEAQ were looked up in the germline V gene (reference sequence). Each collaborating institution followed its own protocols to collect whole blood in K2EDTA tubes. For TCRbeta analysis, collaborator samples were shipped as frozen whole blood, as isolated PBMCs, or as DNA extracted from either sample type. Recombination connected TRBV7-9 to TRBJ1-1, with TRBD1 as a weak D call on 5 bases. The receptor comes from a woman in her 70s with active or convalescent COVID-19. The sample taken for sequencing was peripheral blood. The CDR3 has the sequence CASSLAAGTANTEAFF. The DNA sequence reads TGTGCCAGCAGCTTAGCGGCTGGGACTGCGAACACTGAAGCTTTCTTT.